This TCR beta chain was found in a study of a mutant IDH1 vaccine in newly diagnosed glioma. Study-level background: Receipt of radiotherapy, temozolomide, or both preceded the study, and most received both.

TCRdb's table, derived via immunoSEQ multiplex PCR, lists solely in-frame clones and lacks some. The sample consists of approximately 100,000 clones, roughly 90% of them appearing once. General study results and limits: Apparently, pseudoprogression bore no relation to changes among the top peripheral T cell clonotypes.

As concerns this clone: Its antigen is still unknown.

V lost 6 bases to trimming and J lost 6 bases; unmatched junction nucleotides: 8. In germline, CDR1 is MNHEY, CDR2 SMNVEV (reference sequence). CDR3 size: 14 residues. The time point is: baseline, week 1 (first vaccination visit). Treatment of the sample: pre-vaccination baseline after standard-of-care therapy. Each of the donors came in with new WHO grade 3 or 4 astrocytomas that were IDH1-mutant and ATRX-lost. The V gene is TRBV27, the J gene TRBJ2-5; TRBD2 aligns across 9 bases. The clonotype was recovered from a woman aged 45-65 years with glioma. The sequencing used PBMCs, collected from a glioma patient treated with radiotherapy, temozolomide or both. The CDR3 bases are TGTGCCAGCAGATCGGGTAGCGGGAGACAGACCCAGTACTTC. This gives the protein CASRSGSGRQTQYF.